The clone carrying this T cell receptor (beta chain) was seen only a few times. This sample was taken from a study of Graves' ophthalmopathy and Graves' hyperthyroidism. In the study overall: Before any treatment was given, at initial diagnosis, peripheral blood was collected.

CDR1 SNHLY and CDR2 FYNNEI come from the germline V gene. This CDR3 region has 12 residues. V lost 2 bases and J lost 3, with 4 bases in between. Amplification of TCR beta CDR3 regions used RNA transcripts. HTBI-primed RT-PCR formed the first round, and a multiplex PCR formed the second. TCRdb independently ran MiXCR on the multiplex PCR reads; one entry per CDR3 protein. This sample has approximately 700,000 distinct CDR3 sequences, with roughly 40% found just once. The evidence that diagnosis relied on was clinical symptoms, serum thyroxine, TRAb, thyroid ultrasound and orbital computed tomography. The chain is built from TRBV2 and TRBJ1-1; D remains ambiguous. Sequencing was carried out using peripheral blood. The source is an adult man with Graves' ophthalmopathy. In DNA form, the CDR3 reads TGTGCCAGCAGTGAATGGGACACTGAAGCTTTCTTT. The encoded protein is CASSEWDTEAFF.